Sequencing of this TCR beta chain was carried out in a study of OX40 agonist ivuxolimab in advanced cancers. Regarding the study in general: The costimulatory receptor OX40 (CD134) was targeted by ivuxolimab, a fully human IgG2 agonistic monoclonal antibody. Intravenous ivuxolimab was administered to patients every 2 weeks at six dose levels: 0.01, 0.1, 0.3, 1.5, 3 and 10 mg/kg. Among the approximately 54 dose-escalation patients, around 20 had hepatocellular carcinoma, 15 or so melanoma, 9 renal cell carcinoma and 9 head and neck cancer. In the dose-escalation cohort, 82.7% of patients were male, and the mean age was approximately 60 years, with a range of 23 to 79. Prior anti-PD-1, anti-PD-L1 or anti-CTLA-4 therapy was permitted, and 35% to 40% of dose-escalation patients had received checkpoint inhibitors. Partial responses occurred in three dose-escalation patients: two with cutaneous melanoma and one with hepatocellular carcinoma. Peripheral TCRbeta sequencing was intended to test whether TCR sequence diversity was altered and clonal T-cell expansion was caused by ivuxolimab. The monotherapy dose-escalation portion (N ≈ 57 patients) of the phase I ivuxolimab trial is reported in the paper. Overall results and qualifications from the work: Low levels of normalized T-cell clonal expansion were also seen in some patients who did not respond. Clonal expansion of both CD4+ and CD8+ blood T cells was observed from baseline to week 6 at doses 0.1 to 3.0 mg/kg. In partial responders in the 0.1-3.0 mg/kg groups, normalized peripheral clonal expansion was found to be among the lowest, especially among CD8+ T cells. The antigen specificity of the peripheral T cells that underwent clonal expansion was not determined. After ivuxolimab, expanded clones were on average more numerous among CD8+ T cells than among CD4+ T cells.

With regard to this clone: Its antigen has not been determined. Base qualities are not provided; no much larger clone lies one nucleotide away.

Patients with a history of autoimmune disease or receiving systemic immunosuppression were excluded from the trial. Peripheral blood for TCR sequencing was collected from all dose cohorts at baseline, on cycle 4 day 1, and on cycle 7 day 1. The samples were drawn from a first-in-human, open-label, multicenter phase I dose-escalation trial of ivuxolimab. Adults with locally advanced or metastatic melanoma, renal cell, hepatocellular, or head and neck squamous cell carcinoma were enrolled in the trial. Before TCR sequencing, CD4+ T cells and CD8+ T cells were sorted from peripheral blood as separate populations. For sequencing of the TCRbeta CDR3 region, genomic DNA was extracted from the sorted cells. TCRbeta CDR3 regions were sequenced using the immunoSEQ Assay. The source is immuneACCESS, and TCRdb retained only in-frame sequences with V and J called. Part of the clones is not carried over; for the studies checked, unresolved V genes explain less than half of this, and the remainder is unexplained. Within this sample are approximately 20,000 clones, with approximately 79% of them counted one time only. The ten largest clones capture approximately 15% of the sample.

Relative to germline, V is 10 bases shorter and J is 8 bases shorter, with 20 bases between their ends. The CDR3 numbers 14 residues from cysteine through phenylalanine. The DNA shown is the 42-base CDR3, in frame from base 1. From a lookup of the germline V gene, CDR1 and CDR2 are MNHNS and SASEGT. This chain is built from TRBV6-1 and TRBJ1-4, with a tentative D gene TRBD1 over 6 matching bases. The receptor's source is an adult with an advanced solid tumor such as melanoma, head and neck, liver or kidney cancer. The sample was CD4+ or CD8+ T cells sorted from blood, taken in a trial of the OX40 agonist ivuxolimab. The CDR3 protein is CATALGTQGEKLFF. The DNA is as follows: TGTGCCACCGCGCTCGGGACCCAGGGGGAAAAACTGTTTTTT.